The next 9 T cell receptor beta chains were all read from a single sample in a study of T cell changes during pregnancy in multiple sclerosis. The method was immunoSEQ multiplex PCR; TCRdb's version includes in-frame clones alone and lacks a portion of them. The sample contains about 55,000 clones, 90% to 95% of which appear only once. The sequenced sample was CD8+ T cells from peripheral blood mononuclear cells, obtained in the third trimester of pregnancy. The receptors were gathered from a female donor with multiple sclerosis, enrolled in a pregnancy study.

This clone was counted many times. The V gene is TRBV27, the J gene TRBJ2-7, with TRBD2 identical over 12 bases. V gave up 5 bases and J gave up 3 bases; unmatched junction bases: 8. In germline, CDR1 is MNHEY, CDR2 SMNVEV (reference sequence). The length of the CDR3 is 16 residues. The CDR3 spells CASSNPPGLAGYEQYF. The CDR3 DNA reads as TGTGCCAGCAGTAACCCCCCGGGACTAGCGGGCTACGAGCAGTACTTC.

The chain uses TRBV15 and TRBJ2-7; 7 bases map to TRBD1. The CDR3 loop spans 15 amino acids. The J segment lost 5 bases and the V segment lost 4 bases, leaving 11 bases of the junction unmatched. Germline loops: CDR1 LNHNV, CDR2 YYDKDF (reference sequence). The CDR3 spells CATSTGTASEDEQYF. The CDR3 DNA sequence: TGTGCCACCAGCACTGGGACAGCGTCAGAGGACGAGCAGTACTTC.

The chain employs TRBV27 and TRBJ2-1; 13 nucleotides line up with TRBD2. Germline values: CDR1 MNHEY, CDR2 SMNVEV (reference sequence). There are 16 residues in the CDR3. V trimming: 4 bases; J trimming: 6 bases; junction bases outside the gene matches: 6. This CDR3 reads CASSSGLAGLPNEQFF. The DNA of the CDR3 is TGTGCCAGCAGTTCGGGACTAGCGGGACTTCCCAATGAGCAGTTCTTC.

This chain uses TRBV5-4 with TRBJ1-5; 8 positions agree with TRBD1. Looked up from germline, CDR1 is SGHNT and CDR2 is YYREEE (reference sequence). The CDR3 length is 15 residues. J gave up 3 bases and V 2 bases, and 4 bases lay outside the gene matches. The DNA of the CDR3 is TGTGCCAGCAGCTTCGGGACAGGCCCCAATCAGCCCCAGCATTTT. Translating gives CASSFGTGPNQPQHF. Complete variable domain (other parts from reference TRBV5-4 and TRBJ1-5): ETGVTQSPTHLIKTRGQQVTLRCSSQSGHNTVSWYQQALGQGPQFIFQYYREEENGRGNFPPRFSGLQFPNYSSELNVNALELDDSALYLCASSFGTGPNQPQHFGDGTRLSIL.

This rearrangement joins TRBV11-2 to TRBJ2-7, with TRBD2 matching 7 bases. V gave up 5 bases and J gave up 4 bases; unmatched junction bases: 11. The germline V gene encodes CDR1 SGHAT and CDR2 FQNNGV. This CDR3 spans 15 amino acids. The CDR3 DNA follows: TGTGCCAGCAGCACGTTAGCGGGCTTAGGGTACGAGCAGTACTTC. Its translation: CASSTLAGLGYEQYF. The variable domain in full, with the rest retrieved from reference TRBV11-2 and TRBJ2-7, is EAGVAQSPRYKIIEKRQSVAFWCNPISGHATLYWYQQILGQGPKLLIQFQNNGVVDDSQLPKDRFSAERLKGVDSTLKIQPAKLEDSAVYLCASSTLAGLGYEQYFGPGTRLTVT.

V usage is TRBV29-1 and J usage is TRBJ1-3, with 10 bases aligning to TRBD1. The CDR3 extends over 15 amino acids. Germline V gene data show CDR1 as SQVTM and CDR2 as ANQGSEA. Trimming took 4 bases from V and 4 from J; bases not matched to a gene: 7. The CDR3 region has the DNA TGCAGCGTTGCTGGGGACAGGGGAGGAGGAAACACCATATATTTT. Protein product: CSVAGDRGGGNTIYF.

The gene calls are TRBV13 and TRBJ1-2; D is ambiguous. Between the trimmed V and J ends, which lost 6 bases and 2 bases, there was a span of 10 bases. This CDR3 has 13 amino acids. Germline CDR1 and CDR2: PRHDT and FYEKMQ (reference sequence). The CDR3 protein is CASRPTENYGYTF. The DNA for the CDR3 is TGTGCCAGCAGACCTACAGAGAACTATGGCTACACCTTC.

The chain carries TRBV5-4 and TRBJ1-2; tentatively, D is TRBD1 (6 bases). The germline CDR1 and CDR2 sequences are SGHNT and YYREEE (reference sequence). V was clipped by 6 bases and J by 8 bases, with 17 bases between them. This CDR3 is 13 amino acids long. The CDR3, as DNA: TGTGCCAGCACTTCGTACCGGACAGAGGGCTACACCTTC. Protein product: CASTSYRTEGYTF.

This clone is a singleton in its sample. The chain joins TRBV7-9 to TRBJ1-2; a weak D match, TRBD1 (5 bases). Trimming shortened V by 5 bases and J by 5 bases, and 9 bases separated the two germline ends. This CDR3 is 12 amino acids long. Germline V gene data show CDR1 as SEHNR and CDR2 as FQNEAQ (reference sequence). The CDR3 reads CASSAGGYGYTF. The CDR3 DNA reads TGTGCCAGCAGCGCTGGGGGGTATGGCTACACCTTC.